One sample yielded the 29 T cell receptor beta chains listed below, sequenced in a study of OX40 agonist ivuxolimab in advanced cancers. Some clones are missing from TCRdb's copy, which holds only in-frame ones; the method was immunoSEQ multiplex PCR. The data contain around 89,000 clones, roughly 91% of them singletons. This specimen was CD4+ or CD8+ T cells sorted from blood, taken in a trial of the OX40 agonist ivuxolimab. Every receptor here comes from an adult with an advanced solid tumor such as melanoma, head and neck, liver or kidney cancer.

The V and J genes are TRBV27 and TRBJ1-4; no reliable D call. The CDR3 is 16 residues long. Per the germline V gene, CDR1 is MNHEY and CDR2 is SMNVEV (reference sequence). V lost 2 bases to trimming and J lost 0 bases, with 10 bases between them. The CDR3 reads CASSLAVDATNEKLFF. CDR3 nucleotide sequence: TGTGCCAGCAGTTTAGCTGTGGATGCAACTAATGAAAAACTGTTTTTT.

CDR3 in amino acids: CASRKQVGGEQYF. Written as DNA, the CDR3 is TGTGCCAGCAGGAAACAGGTAGGAGGCGAGCAGTACTTC. J is TRBJ2-7 and V is TRBV28; D may correspond to TRBD1 or TRBD2 (5 bases each). This CDR3 has 13 residues. Germline V CDR1 and CDR2: MDHEN, SYDVKM. Trimming left V 6 bases short and J 6 bases short, with 15 bases between.

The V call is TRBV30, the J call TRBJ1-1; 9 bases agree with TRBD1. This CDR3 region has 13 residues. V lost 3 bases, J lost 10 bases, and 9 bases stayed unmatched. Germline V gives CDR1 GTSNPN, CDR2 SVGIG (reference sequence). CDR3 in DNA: TGTGCCTGGAGGGGACAGGGCTCCAAGGGAGCTTTCTTT. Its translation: CAWRGQGSKGAFF.

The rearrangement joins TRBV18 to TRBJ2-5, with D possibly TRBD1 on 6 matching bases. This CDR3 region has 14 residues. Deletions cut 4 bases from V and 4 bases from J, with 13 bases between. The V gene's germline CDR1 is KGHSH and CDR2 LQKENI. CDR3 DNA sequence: TGTGCCAGCTCACTAGGACAGCTGGGAGAGACCCAGTACTTC. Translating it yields CASSLGQLGETQYF.

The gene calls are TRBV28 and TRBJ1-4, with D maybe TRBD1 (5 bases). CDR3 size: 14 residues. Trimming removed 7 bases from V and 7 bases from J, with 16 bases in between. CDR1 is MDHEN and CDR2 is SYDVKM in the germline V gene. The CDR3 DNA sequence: TGTGCCAGCACCCCCGCGGGGCTGTTTGAAAAACTGTTTTTT. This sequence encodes CASTPAGLFEKLFF. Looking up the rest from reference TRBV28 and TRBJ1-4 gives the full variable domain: DVKVTQSSRYLVKRTGEKVFLECVQDMDHENMFWYRQDPGLGLRLIYFSYDVKMKEKGDIPEGYSVSREKKERFSLILESASTNQTSMYLCASTPAGLFEKLFFGSGTQLSVL.

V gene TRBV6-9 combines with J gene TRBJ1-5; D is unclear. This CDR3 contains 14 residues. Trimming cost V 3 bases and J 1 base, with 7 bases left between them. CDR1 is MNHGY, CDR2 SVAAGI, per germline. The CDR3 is CASSYSNSNQPQHF. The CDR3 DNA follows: TGTGCCAGCAGTTACTCGAACAGCAATCAGCCCCAGCATTTT.

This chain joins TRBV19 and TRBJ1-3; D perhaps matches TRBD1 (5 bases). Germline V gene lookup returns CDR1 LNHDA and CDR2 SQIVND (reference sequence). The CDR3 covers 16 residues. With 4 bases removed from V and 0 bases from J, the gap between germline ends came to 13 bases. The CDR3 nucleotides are TGTGCCAGTAGTACCAGGGCCGGGATCTCTGGAAACACCATATATTTT. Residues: CASSTRAGISGNTIYF.

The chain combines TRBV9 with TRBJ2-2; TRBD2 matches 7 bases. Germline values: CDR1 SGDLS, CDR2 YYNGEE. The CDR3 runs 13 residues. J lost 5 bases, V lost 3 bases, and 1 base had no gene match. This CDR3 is CASSELATGELFF. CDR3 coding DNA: TGTGCCAGCAGCGAACTAGCGACCGGGGAGCTGTTTTTT.

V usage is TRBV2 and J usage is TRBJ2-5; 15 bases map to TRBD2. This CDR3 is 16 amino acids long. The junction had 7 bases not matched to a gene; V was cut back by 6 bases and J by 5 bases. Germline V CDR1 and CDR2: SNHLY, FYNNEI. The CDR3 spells CASRRTSGGALETQYF. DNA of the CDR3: TGTGCCAGCAGGAGGACTAGCGGGGGGGCATTGGAGACCCAGTACTTC.

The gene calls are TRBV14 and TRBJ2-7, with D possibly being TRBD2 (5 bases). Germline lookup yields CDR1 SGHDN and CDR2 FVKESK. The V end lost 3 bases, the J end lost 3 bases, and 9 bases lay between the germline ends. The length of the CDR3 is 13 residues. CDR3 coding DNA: TGTGCCAGCAGCCAGCGGACTCACTACGAGCAGTACTTC. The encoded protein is CASSQRTHYEQYF. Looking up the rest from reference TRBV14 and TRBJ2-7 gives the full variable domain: EAGVTQFPSHSVIEKGQTVTLRCDPISGHDNLYWYRRVMGKEIKFLLHFVKESKQDESGMPNNRFLAERTGGTYSTLKVQPAELEDSGVYFCASSQRTHYEQYFGPGTRLTVT.

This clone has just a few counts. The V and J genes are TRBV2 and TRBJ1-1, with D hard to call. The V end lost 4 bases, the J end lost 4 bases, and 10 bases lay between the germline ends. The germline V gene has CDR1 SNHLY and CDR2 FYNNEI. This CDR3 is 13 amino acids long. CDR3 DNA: TGTGCCAGCAGTGTAGCGGCGGCCACTGAAGCTTTCTTT. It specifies CASSVAAATEAFF.

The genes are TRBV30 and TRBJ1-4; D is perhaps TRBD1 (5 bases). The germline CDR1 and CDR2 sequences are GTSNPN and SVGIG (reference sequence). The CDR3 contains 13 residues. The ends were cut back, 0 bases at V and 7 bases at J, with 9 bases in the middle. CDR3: CAWSVQVTEKLFF. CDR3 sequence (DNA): TGTGCCTGGAGTGTACAGGTTACTGAAAAACTGTTTTTT.

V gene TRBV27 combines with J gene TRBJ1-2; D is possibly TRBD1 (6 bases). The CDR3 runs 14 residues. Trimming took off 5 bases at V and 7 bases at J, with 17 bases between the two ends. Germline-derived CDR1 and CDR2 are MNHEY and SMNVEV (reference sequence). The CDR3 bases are TGTGCCAGCAGTCCCCCCGGGACATTACTTGGCTACACCTTC. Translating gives CASSPPGTLLGYTF.

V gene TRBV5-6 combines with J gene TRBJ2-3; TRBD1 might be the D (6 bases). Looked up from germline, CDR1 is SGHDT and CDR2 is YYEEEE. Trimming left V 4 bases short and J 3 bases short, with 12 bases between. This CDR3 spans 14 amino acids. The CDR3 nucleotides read TGTGCCAGCAGCATGGGAACAGGGACAGATACGCAGTATTTT. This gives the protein CASSMGTGTDTQYF.

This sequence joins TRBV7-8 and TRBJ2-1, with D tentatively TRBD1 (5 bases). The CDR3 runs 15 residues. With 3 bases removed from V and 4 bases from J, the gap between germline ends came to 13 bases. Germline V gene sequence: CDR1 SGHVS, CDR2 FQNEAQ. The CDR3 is CASSLDKGPYNEQFF. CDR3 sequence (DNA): TGTGCCAGCAGCTTGGACAAGGGGCCATACAATGAGCAGTTCTTC.

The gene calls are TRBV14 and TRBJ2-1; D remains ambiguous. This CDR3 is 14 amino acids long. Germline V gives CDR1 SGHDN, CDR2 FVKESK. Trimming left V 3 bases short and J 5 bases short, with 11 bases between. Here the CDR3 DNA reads TGTGCCAGCAGCCATTCTGGAACCGACAATGAGCAGTTCTTC. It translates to CASSHSGTDNEQFF.

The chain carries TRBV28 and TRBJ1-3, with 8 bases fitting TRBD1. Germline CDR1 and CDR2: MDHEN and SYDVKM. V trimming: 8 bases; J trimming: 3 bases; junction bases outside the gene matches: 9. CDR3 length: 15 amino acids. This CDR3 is CASWTGTGGGNTIYF. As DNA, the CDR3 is TGTGCCAGCTGGACCGGGACAGGAGGTGGAAACACCATATATTTT.

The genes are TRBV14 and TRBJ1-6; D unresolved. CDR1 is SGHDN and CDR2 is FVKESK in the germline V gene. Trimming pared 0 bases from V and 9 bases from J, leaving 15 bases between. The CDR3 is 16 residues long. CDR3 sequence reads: CASSQEVPAPSSPLHF. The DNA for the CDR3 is TGTGCCAGCAGCCAAGAGGTACCGGCTCCCTCTTCACCCCTCCACTTT.

In DNA, the CDR3 is TGTGCCTGGAGCGACAGGGGGCGTACTGAAGCTTTCTTT. It codes for CAWSDRGRTEAFF. The chain recombines TRBV30 with TRBJ1-1, with TRBD1 identical over 10 bases. With V trimmed by 3 bases and J by 5 bases, 3 bases remained unmatched. Looked up from germline, CDR1 is GTSNPN and CDR2 is SVGIG (reference sequence). The CDR3 consists of 13 residues.

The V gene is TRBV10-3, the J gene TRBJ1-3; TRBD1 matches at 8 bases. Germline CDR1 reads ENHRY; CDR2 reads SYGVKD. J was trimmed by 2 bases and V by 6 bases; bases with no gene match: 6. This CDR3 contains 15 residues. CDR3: CAIRAQGAAGNTIYF. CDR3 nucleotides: TGTGCCATCAGGGCCCAGGGGGCGGCTGGAAACACCATATATTTT.

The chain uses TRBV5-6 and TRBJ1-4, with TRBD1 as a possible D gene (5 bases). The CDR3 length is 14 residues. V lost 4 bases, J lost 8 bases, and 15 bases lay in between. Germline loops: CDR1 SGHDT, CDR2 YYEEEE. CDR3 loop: CASSTQGIDEKLFF. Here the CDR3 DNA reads TGTGCCAGCAGCACCCAGGGTATCGACGAAAAACTGTTTTTT.

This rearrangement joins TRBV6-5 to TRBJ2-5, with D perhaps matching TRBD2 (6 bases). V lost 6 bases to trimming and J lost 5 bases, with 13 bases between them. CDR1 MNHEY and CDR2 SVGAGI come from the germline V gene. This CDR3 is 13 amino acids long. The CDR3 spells CASRGTQSETQYF. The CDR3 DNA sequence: TGTGCCAGCAGGGGGACTCAATCGGAGACCCAGTACTTC.

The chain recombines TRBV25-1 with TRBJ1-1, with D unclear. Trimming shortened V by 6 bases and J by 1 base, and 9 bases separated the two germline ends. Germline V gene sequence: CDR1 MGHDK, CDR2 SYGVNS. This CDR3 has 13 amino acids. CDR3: CASSYSGNTEAFF. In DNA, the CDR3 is TGTGCCAGCAGCTACAGTGGGAACACTGAAGCTTTCTTT.

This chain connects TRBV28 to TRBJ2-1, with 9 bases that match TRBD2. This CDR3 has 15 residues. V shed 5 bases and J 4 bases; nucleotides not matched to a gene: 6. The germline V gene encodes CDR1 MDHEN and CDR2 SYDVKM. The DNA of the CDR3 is TGTGCCAGCAGTGAGAGCGGGAGGATATACAATGAGCAGTTCTTC. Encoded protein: CASSESGRIYNEQFF.

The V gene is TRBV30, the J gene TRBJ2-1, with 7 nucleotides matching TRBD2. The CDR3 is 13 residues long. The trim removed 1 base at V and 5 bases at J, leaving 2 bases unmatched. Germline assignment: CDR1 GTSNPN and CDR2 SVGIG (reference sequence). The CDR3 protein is CAWSGTSDNEQFF. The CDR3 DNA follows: TGTGCCTGGAGTGGAACTAGCGACAATGAGCAGTTCTTC. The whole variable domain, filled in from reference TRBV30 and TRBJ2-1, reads SQTIHQWPATLVQPVGSPLSLECTVEGTSNPNLYWYRQAAGRGLQLLFYSVGIGQISSEVPQNLSASRPQDRQFILSSKKLLLSDSGFYLCAWSGTSDNEQFFGPGTRLTVL.

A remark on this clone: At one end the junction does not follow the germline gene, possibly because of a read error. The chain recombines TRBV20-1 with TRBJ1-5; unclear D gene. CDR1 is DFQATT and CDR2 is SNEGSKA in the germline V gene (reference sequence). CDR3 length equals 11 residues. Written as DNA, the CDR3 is TGCAGTGCTAGAGATCCCCCGACCGGGGTTTTT. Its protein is CSARDPPTGVF.

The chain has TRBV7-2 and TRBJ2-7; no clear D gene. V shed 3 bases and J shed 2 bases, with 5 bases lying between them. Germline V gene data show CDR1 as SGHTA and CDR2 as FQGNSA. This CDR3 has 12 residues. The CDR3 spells CASSFSPYEQYF. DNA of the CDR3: TGTGCCAGCAGCTTCAGTCCCTACGAGCAGTACTTC.

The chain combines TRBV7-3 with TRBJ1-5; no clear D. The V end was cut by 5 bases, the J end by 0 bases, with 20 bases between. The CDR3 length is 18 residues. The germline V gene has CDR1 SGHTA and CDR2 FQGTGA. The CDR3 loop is CASSPHEDGPDSNQPQHF. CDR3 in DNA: TGTGCCAGCAGCCCTCACGAGGACGGGCCGGATAGCAATCAGCCCCAGCATTTT.

CDR3 protein: CASSSVAGQSEAFF. Written as DNA, the CDR3 is TGTGCCAGCAGTTCGGTTGCGGGACAGTCTGAAGCTTTCTTT. The V call is TRBV6-5, the J call TRBJ1-1; 7 bases match TRBD1. With V trimmed by 4 bases and J by 6 bases, 8 bases remained unmatched. Germline V gene sequence: CDR1 MNHEY, CDR2 SVGAGI. There are 14 residues in the CDR3.